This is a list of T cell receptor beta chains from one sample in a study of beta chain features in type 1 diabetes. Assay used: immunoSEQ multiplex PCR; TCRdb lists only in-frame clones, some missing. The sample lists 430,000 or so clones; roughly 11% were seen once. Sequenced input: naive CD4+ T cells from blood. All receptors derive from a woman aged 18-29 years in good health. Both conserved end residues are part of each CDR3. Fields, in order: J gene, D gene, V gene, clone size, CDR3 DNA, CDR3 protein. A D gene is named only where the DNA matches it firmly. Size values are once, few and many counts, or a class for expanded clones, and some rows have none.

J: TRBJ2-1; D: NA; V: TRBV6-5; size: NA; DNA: TGTGCCAGCAGCCCCAGGGTGGGCAGGACCAATGAGCAGTTCTTC; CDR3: CASSPRVGRTNEQFF
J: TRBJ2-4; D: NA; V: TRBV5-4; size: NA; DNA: TGTGCCAGCAGCGCCTATCTCAAAAACATTCAGTACTTC; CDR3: CASSAYLKNIQYF
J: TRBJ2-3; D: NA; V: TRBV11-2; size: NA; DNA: TGTGCCAGCAGCTCGATTCCGGGCCCAACCTCGGGTACGCAGTATTTT; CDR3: CASSSIPGPTSGTQYF
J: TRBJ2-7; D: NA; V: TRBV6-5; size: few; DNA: TGTGCCAGCCCTTACGAGCAGTACTTC; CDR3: CASPYEQYF
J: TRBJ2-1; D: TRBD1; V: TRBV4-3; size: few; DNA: TGCGCCAGCAGCCAGTTAACAGGGGTCCCCTACAATGAGCAGTTCTTC; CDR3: CASSQLTGVPYNEQFF
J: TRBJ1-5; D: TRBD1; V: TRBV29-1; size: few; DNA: TGCAGCGCCCTAGACAGGGCGGGGGAGCCCCAGCATTTT; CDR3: CSALDRAGEPQHF
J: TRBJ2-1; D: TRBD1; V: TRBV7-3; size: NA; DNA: TGTGCCAGCAGCTTAACCCCGACAGGGGCTTACAATGAGCAGTTCTTC; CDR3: CASSLTPTGAYNEQFF
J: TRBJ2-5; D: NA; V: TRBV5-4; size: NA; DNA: TGTGCCAGCAGTACTGGACCCCAAGAGACCCAGTACTTC; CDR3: CASSTGPQETQYF
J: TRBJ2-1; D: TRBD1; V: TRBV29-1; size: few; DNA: TGCAGCGGGGGGACAGGGAATGAGCAGTTCTTC; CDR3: CSGGTGNEQFF
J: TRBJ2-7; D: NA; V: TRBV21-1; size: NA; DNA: TGTGCCAGCAGCACCCCCGGACAGGCCGTTGGCAACGAGCAGTACTTC; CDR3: CASSTPGQAVGNEQYF
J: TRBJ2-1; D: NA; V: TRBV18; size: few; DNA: TGTGCCAGCTCACCACCAGCCTACAATGAGCAGTTCTTC; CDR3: CASSPPAYNEQFF
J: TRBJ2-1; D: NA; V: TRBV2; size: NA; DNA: TGTGCCAGCAGGGACAACCGTATATCAAACAATGAGCAGTTCTTC; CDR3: CASRDNRISNNEQFF
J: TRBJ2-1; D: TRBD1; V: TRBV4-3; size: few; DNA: TGCGCCAGCAGCGACCGCGGGACAGGGCTTAATGAGCAGTTCTTC; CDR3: CASSDRGTGLNEQFF
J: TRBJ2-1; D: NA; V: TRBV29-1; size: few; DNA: TGCAGCGTTGAAGATCGACGAAGCTCCTACAATGAGCAGTTCTTC; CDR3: CSVEDRRSSYNEQFF
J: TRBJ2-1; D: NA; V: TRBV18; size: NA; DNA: TGTGCCAGCTTGCCCGGTGGCTCCTACAATGAGCAGTTCTTC; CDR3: CASLPGGSYNEQFF